The present TCR beta chain was sequenced within a study of neurological immune-mediated disorders. As for the cDNA, it was generated by 5'RACE with 10-nucleotide random UMIs. TCRdb called the 5' RACE reads again in MiXCR, with one record for every CDR3 protein. The data contain about 70,000 distinct CDR3 sequences, 3.2% of them singletons. Unsorted libraries came from 2 million PBMCs stored at -80 °C. General study results and limits: None of the CDR3 amino acid sequences of expanded clones were shared across subjects, and this suggested private repertoires in all groups. The greatest degree of TCR clonal expansion was observed in HTLV-1-associated myelopathy, with the lowest in multiple sclerosis, below that of healthy controls.

This clonotype has ten or more counts. Its cognate antigen is unknown. The sequence derives from a woman between 50 and 59 years old with multiple sclerosis. The sample comprised PBMCs.

In nucleotides, the CDR3 is TGCGCCAGCAGCAAAACGCCCGACAGTCAAGAGACCCAGTACTTC. Residues: CASSKTPDSQETQYF. This chain links TRBV5-1 with TRBJ2-5, with D possibly being TRBD1 (5 bases). This CDR3 spans 15 amino acids. CDR1 and CDR2 from the germline V gene are SGHRS and YFSETQ. V gave up 4 bases and J gave up 2 bases, with 15 bases separating them.